The clone carrying this TCR beta chain showed up just a few times. This sample stems from a study of blood T cells in healthy people across ages. The V end was cut by 0 bases, the J end by 3 bases, with 12 bases between. This CDR3 has 16 residues. Germline CDR1 and CDR2: SGDLS and YYNGEE. For the second PCR, which ran for about 6 to 12 cycles, a sample-barcoded 5' primer and a J-beta primer mix were used. TCRdb reanalysed the 5' RACE reads using MiXCR and keeps one entry per CDR3 protein. In the table there are roughly 800,000 distinct CDR3 sequences, 25% of which are singletons. This same sample was also taken into another study, of T cells of mothers and their children.

The chain carries TRBV9 and TRBJ1-4, with D maybe TRBD1 (5 bases). The TCR sequence derives from a boy younger than 18 in good health. Sample: blood. CDR3: CASSVDDSGANEKLFF. CDR3 nucleotide sequence: TGTGCCAGCAGCGTAGATGACAGTGGGGCTAATGAAAAACTGTTTTTT.